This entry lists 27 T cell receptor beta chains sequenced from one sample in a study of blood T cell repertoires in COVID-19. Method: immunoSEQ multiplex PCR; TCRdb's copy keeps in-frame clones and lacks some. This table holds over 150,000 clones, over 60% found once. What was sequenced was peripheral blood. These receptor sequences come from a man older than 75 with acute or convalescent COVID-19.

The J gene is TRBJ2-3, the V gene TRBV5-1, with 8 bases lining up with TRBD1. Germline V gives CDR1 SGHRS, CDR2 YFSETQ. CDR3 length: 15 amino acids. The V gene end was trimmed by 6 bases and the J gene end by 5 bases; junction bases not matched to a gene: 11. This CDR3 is CASTLQGADGDTQYF. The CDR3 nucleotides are TGCGCCAGCACCCTTCAGGGGGCCGACGGAGATACGCAGTATTTT.

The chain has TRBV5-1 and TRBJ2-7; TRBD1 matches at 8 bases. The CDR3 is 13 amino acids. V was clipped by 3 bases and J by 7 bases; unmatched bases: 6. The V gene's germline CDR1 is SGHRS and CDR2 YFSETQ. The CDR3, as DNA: TGCGCCAGCAGCTCTCAGGGGGCTGGGGAGCAGTACTTC. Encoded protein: CASSSQGAGEQYF.

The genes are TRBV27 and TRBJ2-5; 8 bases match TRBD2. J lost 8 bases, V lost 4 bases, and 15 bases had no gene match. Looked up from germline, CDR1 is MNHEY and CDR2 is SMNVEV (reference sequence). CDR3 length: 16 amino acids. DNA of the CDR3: TGTGCCAGCAGTTCACCAATGGCGGGGGGCCCTCGAACCCAGTACTTC. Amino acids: CASSSPMAGGPRTQYF.

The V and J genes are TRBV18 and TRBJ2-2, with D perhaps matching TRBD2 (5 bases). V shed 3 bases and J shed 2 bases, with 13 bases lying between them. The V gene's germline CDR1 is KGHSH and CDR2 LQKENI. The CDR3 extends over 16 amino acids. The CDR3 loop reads CASSPFPGLNTGELFF. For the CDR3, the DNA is TGTGCCAGCTCACCTTTTCCCGGACTCAACACCGGGGAGCTGTTTTTT.

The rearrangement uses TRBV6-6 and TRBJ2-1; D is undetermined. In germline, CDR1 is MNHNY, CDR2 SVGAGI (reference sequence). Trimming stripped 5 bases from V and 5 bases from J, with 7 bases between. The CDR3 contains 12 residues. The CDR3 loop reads CASSPSDNEQFF. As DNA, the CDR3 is TGTGCCAGCAGTCCGAGCGACAATGAGCAGTTCTTC.

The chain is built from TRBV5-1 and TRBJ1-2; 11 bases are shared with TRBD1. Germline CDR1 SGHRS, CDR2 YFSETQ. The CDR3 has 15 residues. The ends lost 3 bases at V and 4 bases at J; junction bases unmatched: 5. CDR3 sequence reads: CASSSRDRGAYGYTF. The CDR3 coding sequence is TGCGCCAGCAGCTCCCGGGACAGGGGGGCCTATGGCTACACCTTC.

DNA for the CDR3: TGTGCCAGCAGCCATACTAAGGGGGATACGCAGTATTTT. It codes for CASSHTKGDTQYF. The chain is built from TRBV6-5 and TRBJ2-3, with D perhaps matching TRBD1 (5 bases). The germline gives CDR1 MNHEY, CDR2 SVGAGI. With 6 bases removed from V and 6 bases from J, the gap between germline ends came to 13 bases. This CDR3 comprises 13 residues.

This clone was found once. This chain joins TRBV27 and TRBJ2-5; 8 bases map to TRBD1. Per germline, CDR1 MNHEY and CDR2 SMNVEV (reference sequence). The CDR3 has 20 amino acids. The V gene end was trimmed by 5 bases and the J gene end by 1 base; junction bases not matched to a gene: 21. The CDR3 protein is CASSPRPGWTGRKFQETQYF. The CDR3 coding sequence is TGTGCCAGCAGTCCCCGGCCCGGATGGACAGGGAGGAAGTTCCAAGAGACCCAGTACTTC.

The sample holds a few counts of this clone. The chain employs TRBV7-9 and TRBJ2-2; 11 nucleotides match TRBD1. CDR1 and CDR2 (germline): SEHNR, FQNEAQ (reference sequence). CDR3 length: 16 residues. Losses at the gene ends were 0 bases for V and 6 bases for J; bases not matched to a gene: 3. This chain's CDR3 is CASSLAGTGGSGELFF. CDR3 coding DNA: TGTGCCAGCAGCTTAGCGGGGACAGGGGGATCCGGGGAGCTGTTTTTT.

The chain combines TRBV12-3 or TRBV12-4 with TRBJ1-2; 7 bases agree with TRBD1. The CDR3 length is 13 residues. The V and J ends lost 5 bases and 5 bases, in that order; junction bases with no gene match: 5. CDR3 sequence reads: CASSPRTGYGYTF. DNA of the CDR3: TGTGCCAGCAGTCCCCGGACAGGTTATGGCTACACCTTC.

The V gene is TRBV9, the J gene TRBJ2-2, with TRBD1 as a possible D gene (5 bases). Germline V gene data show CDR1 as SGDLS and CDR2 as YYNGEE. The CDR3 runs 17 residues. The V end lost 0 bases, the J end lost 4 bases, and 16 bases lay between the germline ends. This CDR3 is CASSVVSLRQITGELFF. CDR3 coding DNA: TGTGCCAGCAGCGTAGTATCTTTAAGACAGATCACCGGGGAGCTGTTTTTT.

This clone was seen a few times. CDR3 nucleotides: TGTGCCAGCAGTTTACAGGGGGATGGCAATCAGCCCCAGCATTTT. Residues: CASSLQGDGNQPQHF. The chain is built from TRBV6-5 and TRBJ1-5, with 8 bases aligning to TRBD1. V trimming: 4 bases; J trimming: 2 bases; junction bases outside the gene matches: 4. The germline CDR1 and CDR2 sequences are MNHEY and SVGAGI. This CDR3 is built from 15 residues.

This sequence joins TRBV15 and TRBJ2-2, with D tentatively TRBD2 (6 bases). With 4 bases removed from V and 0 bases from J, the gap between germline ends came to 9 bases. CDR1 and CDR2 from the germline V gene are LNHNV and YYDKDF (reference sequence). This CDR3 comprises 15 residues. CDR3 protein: CATSTWGANTGELFF. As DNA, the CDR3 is TGTGCCACCAGCACCTGGGGGGCGAACACCGGGGAGCTGTTTTTT.

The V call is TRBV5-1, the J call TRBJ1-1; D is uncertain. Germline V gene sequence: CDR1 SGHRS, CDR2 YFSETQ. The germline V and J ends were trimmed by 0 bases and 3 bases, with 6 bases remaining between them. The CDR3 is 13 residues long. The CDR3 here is CASSLEPDTEAFF. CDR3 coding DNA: TGCGCCAGCAGCTTGGAACCGGACACTGAAGCTTTCTTT.

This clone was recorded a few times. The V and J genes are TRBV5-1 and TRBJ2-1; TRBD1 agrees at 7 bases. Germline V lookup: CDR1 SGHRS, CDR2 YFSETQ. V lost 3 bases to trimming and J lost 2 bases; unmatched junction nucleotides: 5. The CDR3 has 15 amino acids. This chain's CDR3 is CASSSGTATYNEQFF. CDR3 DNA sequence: TGCGCCAGCAGCTCCGGGACAGCGACCTACAATGAGCAGTTCTTC.

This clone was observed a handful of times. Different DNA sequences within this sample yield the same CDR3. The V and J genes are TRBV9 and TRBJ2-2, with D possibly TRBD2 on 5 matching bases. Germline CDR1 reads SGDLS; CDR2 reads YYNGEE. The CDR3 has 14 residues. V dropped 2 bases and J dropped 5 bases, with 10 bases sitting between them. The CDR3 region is CASSVGTGTGELFF. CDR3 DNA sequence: TGTGCCAGCAGCGTGGGCACGGGGACCGGGGAGCTGTTTTTT. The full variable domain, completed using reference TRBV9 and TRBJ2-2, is DSGVTQTPKHLITATGQRVTLRCSPRSGDLSVYWYQQSLDQGLQFLIQYYNGEERAKGNILERFSAQQFPDLHSELNLSSLELGDSALYFCASSVGTGTGELFFGEGSRLTVL.

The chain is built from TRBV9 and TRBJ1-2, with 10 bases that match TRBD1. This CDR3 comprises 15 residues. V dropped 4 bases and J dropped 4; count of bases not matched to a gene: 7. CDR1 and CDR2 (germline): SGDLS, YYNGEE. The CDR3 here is CASSPAGTGAYGYTF. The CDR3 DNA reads TGTGCCAGCAGCCCCGCCGGGACAGGGGCCTATGGCTACACCTTC.

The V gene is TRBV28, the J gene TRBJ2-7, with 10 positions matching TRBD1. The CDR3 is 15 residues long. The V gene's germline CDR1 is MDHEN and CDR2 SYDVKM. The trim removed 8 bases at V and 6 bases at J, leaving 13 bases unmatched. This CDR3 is CASASRDRGRGEQYV. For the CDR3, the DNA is TGTGCCAGCGCGTCCCGGGACAGGGGCCGGGGCGAGCAGTACGTC.

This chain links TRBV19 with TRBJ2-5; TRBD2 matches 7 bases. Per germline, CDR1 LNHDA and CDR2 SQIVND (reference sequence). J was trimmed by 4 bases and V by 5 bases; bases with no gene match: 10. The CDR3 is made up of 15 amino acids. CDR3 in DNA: TGTGCCAGTAGTCCCAACCGGGGGGATGGAGAGACCCAGTACTTC. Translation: CASSPNRGDGETQYF.

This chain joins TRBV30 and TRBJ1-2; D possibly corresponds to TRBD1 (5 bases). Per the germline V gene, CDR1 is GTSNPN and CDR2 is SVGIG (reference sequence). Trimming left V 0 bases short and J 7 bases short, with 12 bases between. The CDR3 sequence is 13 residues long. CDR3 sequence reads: CAWSVQAAAGYTF. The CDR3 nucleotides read TGTGCCTGGAGTGTACAGGCTGCAGCTGGCTACACCTTC.

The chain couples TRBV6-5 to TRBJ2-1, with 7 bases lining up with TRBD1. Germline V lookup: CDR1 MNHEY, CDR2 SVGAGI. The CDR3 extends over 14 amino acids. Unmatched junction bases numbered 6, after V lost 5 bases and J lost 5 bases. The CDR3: CASSPQGRHNEQFF. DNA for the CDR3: TGTGCCAGCAGTCCACAGGGGCGCCACAATGAGCAGTTCTTC.

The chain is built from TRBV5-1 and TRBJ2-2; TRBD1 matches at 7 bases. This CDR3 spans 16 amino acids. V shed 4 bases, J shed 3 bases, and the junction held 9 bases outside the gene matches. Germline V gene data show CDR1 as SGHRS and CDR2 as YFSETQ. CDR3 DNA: TGCGCCAGCAGCACGAGTAGGGGGCGGGACACCGGGGAGCTGTTTTTT. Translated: CASSTSRGRDTGELFF.

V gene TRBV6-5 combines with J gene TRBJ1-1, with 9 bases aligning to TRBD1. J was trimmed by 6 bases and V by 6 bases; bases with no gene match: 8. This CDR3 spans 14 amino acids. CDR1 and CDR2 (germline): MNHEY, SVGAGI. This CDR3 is CASRLTGGSAEAFF. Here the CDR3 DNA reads TGTGCCAGCAGGCTGACAGGGGGTAGCGCTGAAGCTTTCTTT.

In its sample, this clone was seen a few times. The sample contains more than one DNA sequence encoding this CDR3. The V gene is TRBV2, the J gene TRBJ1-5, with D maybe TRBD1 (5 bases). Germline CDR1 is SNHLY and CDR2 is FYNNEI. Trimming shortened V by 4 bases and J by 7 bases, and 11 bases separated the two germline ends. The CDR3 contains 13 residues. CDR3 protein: CASSGGLQQPQHF. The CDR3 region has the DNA TGTGCCAGCAGTGGGGGACTACAACAGCCCCAGCATTTT.

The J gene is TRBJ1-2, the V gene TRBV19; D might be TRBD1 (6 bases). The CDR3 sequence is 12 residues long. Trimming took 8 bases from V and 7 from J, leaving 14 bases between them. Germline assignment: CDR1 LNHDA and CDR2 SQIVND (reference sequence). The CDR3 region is CASRTSRGGYTF. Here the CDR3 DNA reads TGTGCCAGTCGAACCTCCAGGGGTGGCTACACCTTC. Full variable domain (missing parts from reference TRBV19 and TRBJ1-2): DGGITQSPKYLFRKEGQNVTLSCEQNLNHDAMYWYRQDPGQGLRLIYYSQIVNDFQKGDIAEGYSVSREKKESFPLTVTSAQKNPTAFYLCASRTSRGGYTFGSGTRLTVV.

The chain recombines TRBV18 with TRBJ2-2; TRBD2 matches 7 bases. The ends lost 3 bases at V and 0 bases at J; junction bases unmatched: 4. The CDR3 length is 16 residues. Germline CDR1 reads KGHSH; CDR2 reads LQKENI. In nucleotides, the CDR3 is TGTGCCAGCTCACCCCTCCTAGCGGCGAACACCGGGGAGCTGTTTTTT. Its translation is CASSPLLAANTGELFF.

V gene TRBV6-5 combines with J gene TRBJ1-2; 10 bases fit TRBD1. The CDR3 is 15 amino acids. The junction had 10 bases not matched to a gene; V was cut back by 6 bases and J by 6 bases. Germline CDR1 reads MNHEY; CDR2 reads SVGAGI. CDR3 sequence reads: CASRNPGQGYNGYTF. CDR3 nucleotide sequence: TGTGCCAGCAGAAACCCGGGACAGGGGTATAATGGCTACACCTTC.